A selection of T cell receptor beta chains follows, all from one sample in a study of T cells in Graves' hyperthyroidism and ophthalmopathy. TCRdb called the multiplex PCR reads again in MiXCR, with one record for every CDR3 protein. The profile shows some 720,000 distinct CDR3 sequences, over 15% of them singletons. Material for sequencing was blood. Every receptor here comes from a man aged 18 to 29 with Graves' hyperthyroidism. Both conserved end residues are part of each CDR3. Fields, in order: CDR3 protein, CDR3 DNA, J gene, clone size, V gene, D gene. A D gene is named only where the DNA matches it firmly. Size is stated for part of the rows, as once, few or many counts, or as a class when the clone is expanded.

CDR3 protein: CAWGGRPLHF
CDR3 DNA: TGTGCCTGGGGGGGACGACCCCTCCACTTT
J gene: TRBJ1-6
clone size: many
V gene: TRBV30
D gene: .

CDR3 protein: CASSQSILSYGYTF
CDR3 DNA: TGCGCCAGCAGCCAAAGTATCCTTAGCTATGGCTACACCTTC
J gene: TRBJ1-2
clone size: .
V gene: TRBV4-3
D gene: .

CDR3 protein: CASSLAQFTGELFF
CDR3 DNA: TGTGCCAGCAGCTTAGCGCAGTTTACCGGGGAGCTGTTTTTT
J gene: TRBJ2-2
clone size: .
V gene: TRBV7-9
D gene: .

CDR3 protein: CASSFRGQGEKLFF
CDR3 DNA: TGTGCCAGCAGTTTCCGCGGACAGGGTGAAAAACTGTTTTTT
J gene: TRBJ1-4
clone size: .
V gene: TRBV28
D gene: TRBD1

CDR3 protein: CATLLTPLADNEQFF
CDR3 DNA: TGTGCCACCTTACTAACACCACTAGCGGACAATGAGCAGTTCTTC
J gene: TRBJ2-1
clone size: few
V gene: TRBV12-3/TRBV12-4
D gene: TRBD2

CDR3 protein: CASSYRTSGRSSYEQYF
CDR3 DNA: TGTGCCAGCAGCTACCGAACTAGCGGGAGGAGCTCCTACGAGCAGTACTTC
J gene: TRBJ2-7
clone size: many
V gene: TRBV7-2
D gene: TRBD2

CDR3 protein: CASSPGLAGGSSTDTQYF
CDR3 DNA: TGCGCCAGCAGCCCCGGACTAGCGGGAGGTTCTAGCACAGATACGCAGTATTTT
J gene: TRBJ2-3
clone size: .
V gene: TRBV4-3
D gene: TRBD2

CDR3 protein: CASGLIVPGANVLTF
CDR3 DNA: TGTGCCAGCGGCCTTATAGTCCCCGGGGCCAACGTCCTGACTTTC
J gene: TRBJ2-6
clone size: few
V gene: TRBV28
D gene: .

CDR3 protein: CSATPFGRQGEKLFF
CDR3 DNA: TGCAGTGCTACTCCCTTTGGTCGTCAAGGTGAAAAACTGTTTTTT
J gene: TRBJ1-4
clone size: .
V gene: TRBV20-1
D gene: .

CDR3 protein: CSASLLAGVEQYF
CDR3 DNA: TGCAGTGCTAGCTTACTAGCGGGAGTTGAGCAGTACTTC
J gene: TRBJ2-7
clone size: many
V gene: TRBV20-1
D gene: TRBD2

CDR3 protein: CASSLGGRGKTQYF
CDR3 DNA: TGTGCCAGCAGCTTAGGCGGGAGGGGGAAGACCCAGTACTTC
J gene: TRBJ2-5
clone size: .
V gene: TRBV7-2
D gene: TRBD2

CDR3 protein: CATGEGTGGYNEQFF
CDR3 DNA: TGTGCCACCGGTGAGGGGACAGGGGGCTACAATGAGCAGTTCTTC
J gene: TRBJ2-1
clone size: .
V gene: TRBV24-1
D gene: TRBD1

CDR3 protein: CASSRTRRTDTQYF
CDR3 DNA: TGTGCCAGCAGTCGGACCCGCCGCACAGATACGCAGTATTTT
J gene: TRBJ2-3
clone size: .
V gene: TRBV6-1
D gene: .

CDR3 protein: CSARRFAGNEQFF
CDR3 DNA: TGCAGTGCTAGACGGTTTGCGGGAAATGAGCAGTTCTTC
J gene: TRBJ2-1
clone size: .
V gene: TRBV20-1
D gene: .

CDR3 protein: CASSIQLDRGPHEQYF
CDR3 DNA: TGTGCCAGTAGTATTCAGCTGGACAGGGGGCCACACGAGCAGTACTTC
J gene: TRBJ2-7
clone size: many
V gene: TRBV19
D gene: TRBD1

CDR3 protein: CASPTRDQETQYF
CDR3 DNA: TGTGCCAGCCCTACCCGGGACCAAGAGACCCAGTACTTC
J gene: TRBJ2-5
clone size: few
V gene: TRBV18
D gene: .

CDR3 protein: CASSLGGSGYYEQYF
CDR3 DNA: TGCGCCAGCAGCTTGGGGGGCTCGGGTTACTACGAGCAGTACTTC
J gene: TRBJ2-7
clone size: many
V gene: TRBV5-1
D gene: .

CDR3 protein: CASSLGSGLAGAREQYF
CDR3 DNA: TGTGCCAGCAGCTTAGGGTCCGGACTAGCGGGAGCTCGCGAGCAGTACTTC
J gene: TRBJ2-7
clone size: many
V gene: TRBV7-2
D gene: TRBD2

CDR3 protein: CASSWAQGAYEQYF
CDR3 DNA: TGTGCCAGCAGCTGGGCTCAGGGGGCCTACGAGCAGTACTTC
J gene: TRBJ2-7
clone size: .
V gene: TRBV11-2
D gene: TRBD1

CDR3 protein: CASSPRTGGNSYEQYF
CDR3 DNA: TGTGCCAGCTCACCACGGACAGGGGGGAACTCCTACGAGCAGTACTTC
J gene: TRBJ2-7
clone size: many
V gene: TRBV18
D gene: TRBD1

CDR3 protein: CASSPGTASNTEAFF
CDR3 DNA: TGTGCCAGCAGTCCAGGGACAGCATCGAACACTGAAGCTTTCTTT
J gene: TRBJ1-1
clone size: many
V gene: TRBV28
D gene: TRBD1

CDR3 protein: CSVTRAGAFGDTQYF
CDR3 DNA: TGCAGCGTCACTAGAGCGGGGGCTTTCGGAGATACGCAGTATTTT
J gene: TRBJ2-3
clone size: few
V gene: TRBV29-1
D gene: TRBD2

CDR3 protein: CSARDHRLGNTIYF
CDR3 DNA: TGCAGTGCTAGAGATCATCGTCTTGGAAACACCATATATTTT
J gene: TRBJ1-3
clone size: .
V gene: TRBV20-1
D gene: .

CDR3 protein: CSARPPGLADEQFF
CDR3 DNA: TGCAGTGCTAGACCTCCCGGACTAGCGGATGAGCAGTTCTTC
J gene: TRBJ2-1
clone size: .
V gene: TRBV20-1
D gene: TRBD2

CDR3 protein: CASSEDRGLSYEQYF
CDR3 DNA: TGTGCCAGCAGCGAGGACAGGGGGCTTTCCTACGAGCAGTACTTC
J gene: TRBJ2-7
clone size: many
V gene: TRBV2
D gene: TRBD1

CDR3 protein: CASSVEAGPSYNEQFF
CDR3 DNA: TGTGCCAGCAGCGTAGAAGCGGGACCCTCCTACAATGAGCAGTTCTTC
J gene: TRBJ2-1
clone size: many
V gene: TRBV9
D gene: TRBD2

CDR3 protein: CASGRQGLLDEQYF
CDR3 DNA: TGCGCCAGCGGGAGACAGGGCCTCCTAGACGAGCAGTACTTC
J gene: TRBJ2-7
clone size: few
V gene: TRBV10-2
D gene: TRBD1

CDR3 protein: CAISESLAGIRYEQYF
CDR3 DNA: TGTGCCATCAGTGAGTCCTTAGCGGGAATTCGGTACGAGCAGTACTTC
J gene: TRBJ2-7
clone size: few
V gene: TRBV10-3
D gene: TRBD2

CDR3 protein: CATPSRQAVGYEQYF
CDR3 DNA: TGTGCCACCCCATCGCGGCAGGCGGTTGGATACGAGCAGTACTTC
J gene: TRBJ2-7
clone size: .
V gene: TRBV25-1
D gene: .

CDR3 protein: CASSEVGKGDTQYF
CDR3 DNA: TGTGCCAGCAGTGAAGTGGGGAAGGGGGATACGCAGTATTTT
J gene: TRBJ2-3
clone size: many
V gene: TRBV2
D gene: .

CDR3 protein: CSVVGGSFSGELFF
CDR3 DNA: TGCAGCGTTGTAGGGGGCTCATTCAGCGGGGAGCTGTTTTTT
J gene: TRBJ2-2
clone size: .
V gene: TRBV29-1
D gene: TRBD1

CDR3 protein: CATLETDEQFF
CDR3 DNA: TGTGCCACCTTGGAGACGGATGAGCAGTTCTTC
J gene: TRBJ2-1
clone size: many
V gene: TRBV11-2
D gene: .

CDR3 protein: CAWSLGTSGYEQYF
CDR3 DNA: TGTGCCTGGAGTCTGGGGACTAGCGGGTACGAGCAGTACTTC
J gene: TRBJ2-7
clone size: many
V gene: TRBV30
D gene: TRBD2

CDR3 protein: CASSSADRASGNTIYF
CDR3 DNA: TGTGCCAGCAGCTCTGCCGACAGGGCATCTGGAAACACCATATATTTT
J gene: TRBJ1-3
clone size: few
V gene: TRBV7-9
D gene: TRBD1

CDR3 protein: CASSRDRGAYNEQFF
CDR3 DNA: TGTGCCAGCAGCCGGGACCGAGGGGCCTACAATGAGCAGTTCTTC
J gene: TRBJ2-1
clone size: many
V gene: TRBV28
D gene: .

CDR3 protein: CASSLQGQGADTQYF
CDR3 DNA: TGTGCCAGCAGCTTACAGGGACAGGGGGCAGATACGCAGTATTTT
J gene: TRBJ2-3
clone size: many
V gene: TRBV11-2
D gene: TRBD1

CDR3 protein: CSVVGSGSLDTQYF
CDR3 DNA: TGCAGCGTTGTCGGTAGCGGGAGTCTTGATACGCAGTATTTT
J gene: TRBJ2-3
clone size: .
V gene: TRBV29-1
D gene: TRBD2

CDR3 protein: CASSYPTTVLAEHTDTQYF
CDR3 DNA: TGTGCCAGCAGCTACCCGACTACAGTACTAGCGGAACACACAGATACGCAGTATTTT
J gene: TRBJ2-3
clone size: few
V gene: TRBV6-2/TRBV6-3
D gene: TRBD2

CDR3 protein: CASSLAGTILNEQFF
CDR3 DNA: TGTGCCAGCAGTTTAGCCGGGACAATACTCAATGAGCAGTTCTTC
J gene: TRBJ2-1
clone size: .
V gene: TRBV6-2/TRBV6-3
D gene: .

CDR3 protein: CSVESDRDTQYF
CDR3 DNA: TGCAGCGTTGAAAGTGACAGAGATACGCAGTATTTT
J gene: TRBJ2-3
clone size: few
V gene: TRBV29-1
D gene: .

CDR3 protein: CASSLDSHGYTF
CDR3 DNA: TGTGCCAGCAGTCTCGATTCACATGGCTACACCTTC
J gene: TRBJ1-2
clone size: .
V gene: TRBV28
D gene: .

CDR3 protein: CASSLGTTGNEQFF
CDR3 DNA: TGTGCCAGCAGCTTAGGGACCACTGGCAATGAGCAGTTCTTC
J gene: TRBJ2-1
clone size: many
V gene: TRBV7-8
D gene: .

CDR3 protein: CASSGGRGTEAFF
CDR3 DNA: TGTGCCAGCAGCGGGGGAAGGGGCACTGAAGCTTTCTTT
J gene: TRBJ1-1
clone size: many
V gene: TRBV7-9
D gene: .

CDR3 protein: CASTPRGSNSNQPQHF
CDR3 DNA: TGTGCCAGCACCCCTAGGGGTAGTAATAGCAATCAGCCCCAGCATTTT
J gene: TRBJ1-5
clone size: few
V gene: TRBV12-3/TRBV12-4
D gene: .

CDR3 protein: CASSLDGTGLGYTF
CDR3 DNA: TGTGCCAGCAGCTTAGATGGGACCGGGTTGGGCTACACCTTC
J gene: TRBJ1-2
clone size: few
V gene: TRBV11-2
D gene: .

CDR3 protein: CASMSSYNSPLHF
CDR3 DNA: TGTGCCAGCATGAGCTCCTATAATTCACCCCTCCACTTT
J gene: TRBJ1-6
clone size: many
V gene: TRBV2
D gene: .

CDR3 protein: CASSLAISYEQYF
CDR3 DNA: TGTGCCAGCAGCTTGGCTATCTCCTACGAGCAGTACTTC
J gene: TRBJ2-7
clone size: .
V gene: TRBV5-6
D gene: .

CDR3 protein: CASSLEFGRGLGEQFF
CDR3 DNA: TGTGCCAGCAGCTTAGAATTCGGGAGAGGATTGGGTGAGCAGTTCTTC
J gene: TRBJ2-1
clone size: few
V gene: TRBV7-2
D gene: .

CDR3 protein: CASSSRVTPNQPQHF
CDR3 DNA: TGTGCCAGCAGTTCCCGGGTCACTCCTAATCAGCCCCAGCATTTT
J gene: TRBJ1-5
clone size: many
V gene: TRBV28
D gene: .

CDR3 protein: CASSLEGARYTEAFF
CDR3 DNA: TGCGCCAGCAGCTTGGAGGGGGCGAGGTACACTGAAGCTTTCTTT
J gene: TRBJ1-1
clone size: .
V gene: TRBV5-1
D gene: TRBD1

CDR3 protein: CSASQYRGENQPQHF
CDR3 DNA: TGCAGTGCTAGTCAGTATAGGGGGGAGAATCAGCCCCAGCATTTT
J gene: TRBJ1-5
clone size: few
V gene: TRBV20-1
D gene: .

CDR3 protein: CSARTSGPYNEQFF
CDR3 DNA: TGCAGTGCAAGGACTAGCGGGCCGTACAATGAGCAGTTCTTC
J gene: TRBJ2-1
clone size: many
V gene: TRBV20-1
D gene: TRBD2

CDR3 protein: CSARRPGTSPSEQFF
CDR3 DNA: TGCAGTGCTAGAAGACCGGGGACTAGCCCGAGTGAGCAGTTCTTC
J gene: TRBJ2-1
clone size: few
V gene: TRBV20-1
D gene: TRBD2

CDR3 protein: CASRLDGTGQPQHF
CDR3 DNA: TGTGCCAGCAGGTTGGACGGGACGGGGCAGCCCCAGCATTTT
J gene: TRBJ1-5
clone size: .
V gene: TRBV5-5
D gene: .

CDR3 protein: CASSKAMGRDVETQYF
CDR3 DNA: TGTGCCAGCAGCAAAGCTATGGGAAGGGACGTCGAGACCCAGTACTTC
J gene: TRBJ2-5
clone size: many
V gene: TRBV28
D gene: .

CDR3 protein: CASSGLGQNYGYTF
CDR3 DNA: TGTGCCAGCAGTGGCCTCGGACAGAACTATGGCTACACCTTC
J gene: TRBJ1-2
clone size: many
V gene: TRBV6-1
D gene: .

CDR3 protein: CATRGQGENYGYTF
CDR3 DNA: TGTGCCACCAGAGGACAGGGGGAGAACTATGGCTACACCTTC
J gene: TRBJ1-2
clone size: few
V gene: TRBV24-1
D gene: TRBD1

CDR3 protein: CASRGAGGKGTDTQYF
CDR3 DNA: TGTGCCAGCAGGGGAGCGGGAGGGAAGGGCACAGATACGCAGTATTTT
J gene: TRBJ2-3
clone size: few
V gene: TRBV25-1
D gene: TRBD2

CDR3 protein: CASSLHNQPQHF
CDR3 DNA: TGTGCCAGCAGCTTACACAATCAGCCCCAGCATTTT
J gene: TRBJ1-5
clone size: .
V gene: TRBV7-9
D gene: .